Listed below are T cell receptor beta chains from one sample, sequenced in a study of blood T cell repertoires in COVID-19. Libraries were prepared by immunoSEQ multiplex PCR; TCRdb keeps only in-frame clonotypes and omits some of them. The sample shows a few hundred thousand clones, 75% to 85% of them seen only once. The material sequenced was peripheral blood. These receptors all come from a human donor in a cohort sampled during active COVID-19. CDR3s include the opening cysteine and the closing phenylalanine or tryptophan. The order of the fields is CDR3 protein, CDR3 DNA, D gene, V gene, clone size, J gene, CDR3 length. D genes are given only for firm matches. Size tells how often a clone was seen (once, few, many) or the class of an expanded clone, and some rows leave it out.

CDR3aa: CASSPLRLAGGLAYEQYF
CDR3nt: TGTGCCAGCAGCCCTCTCCGTCTAGCGGGGGGGCTCGCCTACGAGCAGTACTTC
d_gene: TRBD2
v_gene: TRBV6-2/TRBV6-3
abundance: NA
j_gene: TRBJ2-7
len: 18

CDR3aa: CATSGGAGQPQHF
CDR3nt: TGTGCCACCTCGGGGGGGGCAGGTCAGCCCCAGCATTTT
d_gene: NA
v_gene: TRBV2
abundance: NA
j_gene: TRBJ1-5
len: 13

CDR3aa: CASSEGIGNQPQHF
CDR3nt: TGTGCCAGCAGCGAGGGGATTGGCAATCAGCCCCAGCATTTT
d_gene: NA
v_gene: TRBV9
abundance: NA
j_gene: TRBJ1-5
len: 14

CDR3aa: CASSPATNQPQHF
CDR3nt: TGTGCCAGCTCACCGGCCACCAATCAGCCCCAGCATTTT
d_gene: NA
v_gene: TRBV18
abundance: NA
j_gene: TRBJ1-5
len: 13

CDR3aa: CASSDRGSYGYTF
CDR3nt: TGTGCCAGCAGTGACAGGGGAAGCTATGGCTACACCTTC
d_gene: NA
v_gene: TRBV2
abundance: few
j_gene: TRBJ1-2
len: 13

CDR3aa: CASSRDRGRQETQYF
CDR3nt: TGTGCCAGCTCACGTGACCGGGGTCGTCAAGAGACCCAGTACTTC
d_gene: NA
v_gene: TRBV18
abundance: NA
j_gene: TRBJ2-5
len: 15

CDR3aa: CASSYSAAGGGYTF
CDR3nt: TGTGCCAGCAGTTACTCGGCTGCGGGGGGTGGCTACACCTTC
d_gene: NA
v_gene: TRBV6-2/TRBV6-3
abundance: NA
j_gene: TRBJ1-2
len: 14

CDR3aa: CASSSGHNTDTQYF
CDR3nt: TGTGCCAGTAGTTCGGGACACAACACAGATACGCAGTATTTT
d_gene: NA
v_gene: TRBV19
abundance: NA
j_gene: TRBJ2-3
len: 14

CDR3aa: CAVGGLTVNTEAFF
CDR3nt: TGTGCCGTTGGGGGCTTAACTGTTAACACTGAAGCTTTCTTT
d_gene: NA
v_gene: TRBV21-1
abundance: NA
j_gene: TRBJ1-1
len: 14

CDR3aa: CASSFLTGTSCLEQYF
CDR3nt: TGTGCCAGCAGCTTTCTCACCGGGACTAGCTGCCTCGAGCAGTACTTC
d_gene: TRBD2
v_gene: TRBV11-3
abundance: NA
j_gene: TRBJ2-7
len: 16

CDR3aa: CASSYQGFTEAFF
CDR3nt: TGTGCCAGCAGCTACCAGGGTTTCACTGAAGCTTTCTTT
d_gene: NA
v_gene: TRBV5-4
abundance: once
j_gene: TRBJ1-1
len: 13

CDR3aa: CASSVGTQTGEQYF
CDR3nt: TGTGCCAGCAGTGTCGGGACACAGACTGGGGAGCAGTACTTC
d_gene: NA
v_gene: TRBV2
abundance: few
j_gene: TRBJ2-7
len: 14

CDR3aa: CASSRSPTSGVNEKLFF
CDR3nt: TGTGCCAGCAGCCGGTCGCCCACCTCGGGGGTCAATGAAAAACTGTTTTTT
d_gene: NA
v_gene: TRBV3-1/TRBV3-2
abundance: few
j_gene: TRBJ1-4
len: 17

CDR3aa: CASSLAQGGDEQYF
CDR3nt: TGTGCCAGCAGCTTGGCACAGGGGGGAGACGAGCAGTACTTC
d_gene: TRBD1
v_gene: TRBV5-5
abundance: NA
j_gene: TRBJ2-7
len: 14

CDR3aa: CASNNPRPGLAGGAYNEQFF
CDR3nt: TGTGCCAGCAACAACCCCCGTCCGGGACTAGCGGGGGGCGCCTACAATGAGCAGTTCTTC
d_gene: TRBD2
v_gene: TRBV27
abundance: NA
j_gene: TRBJ2-1
len: 20

CDR3aa: CASSLVLYQETQYF
CDR3nt: TGTGCCAGCAGCTTAGTGTTGTATCAAGAGACCCAGTACTTC
d_gene: NA
v_gene: TRBV7-6
abundance: NA
j_gene: TRBJ2-5
len: 14

CDR3aa: CASSFGTVPTGELFF
CDR3nt: TGTGCCAGTAGTTTCGGGACAGTTCCCACCGGGGAGCTGTTTTTT
d_gene: TRBD1
v_gene: TRBV19
abundance: NA
j_gene: TRBJ2-2
len: 15

CDR3aa: CAISESSTGDYGYTF
CDR3nt: TGTGCCATCAGTGAGTCCTCGACAGGAGACTATGGCTACACCTTC
d_gene: NA
v_gene: TRBV10-3
abundance: once
j_gene: TRBJ1-2
len: 15

CDR3aa: CASSQYGLAEQYF
CDR3nt: TGTGCCAGCAGCCAATACGGACTCGCCGAGCAGTACTTC
d_gene: NA
v_gene: TRBV3-1/TRBV3-2
abundance: NA
j_gene: TRBJ2-7
len: 13

CDR3aa: CASSEATGVLGYTF
CDR3nt: TGTGCCAGCAGTGAAGCCACAGGGGTTCTTGGCTACACCTTC
d_gene: TRBD1
v_gene: TRBV6-1
abundance: NA
j_gene: TRBJ1-2
len: 14